A single sample gave rise to the 30 T cell receptor beta chains below, sequenced in a study of synovial regulatory T cells in juvenile arthritis. TCRdb's table, derived via immunoSEQ multiplex PCR, lists solely in-frame clones and lacks some. The listing contains some 10,000 clones. Sequencing was carried out using Treg cells from blood. Sample subset: remaining (HLA-DR-negative) circulating blood Treg cells. These receptors were taken from a donor aged 2 to 35 with juvenile idiopathic arthritis.

The V call is TRBV7-2, the J call TRBJ2-1; without DNA, the TCRdb call of TRBD2 cannot be checked. Germline V lookup: CDR1 SGHTA, CDR2 FQGNSA. The length of the CDR3 is 13 residues. No DNA accompanies this entry. The CDR3 region is CASSLRGSGARFF.

The chain employs TRBV6-1 and TRBJ2-1; TCRdb's D gene call, TRBD2, goes unchecked for lack of DNA. The germline CDR1 and CDR2 sequences are MNHNS and SASEGT. This CDR3 is 13 amino acids long. The DNA is not on file. CDR3 protein: CASGNGTNPEQFF.

This chain links TRBV7-2 with TRBJ2-3; TCRdb's assignment of TRBD2 cannot be checked, as there is no DNA. This CDR3 has 17 amino acids. The protein alone is recorded here. The germline CDR1 and CDR2 sequences are SGHTA and FQGNSA. The CDR3 loop reads CASSPGLAGVLTDTQYF.

The chain uses TRBV4-1 and TRBJ1-1. The germline CDR1 and CDR2 sequences are MGHRA and YSYEKL. This CDR3 has 14 amino acids. The protein alone is recorded here. CDR3 loop: CASSPSLPGTEAFF.

The chain is built from TRBV11-2 and TRBJ2-3; without DNA, the TCRdb call of TRBD2 cannot be checked. The CDR3 covers 14 residues. DNA is not on record. From germline, CDR1 is SGHAT and CDR2 FQNNGV. The chain's CDR3 is CASSLDLSTDTQYF.

This chain connects TRBV7-2 to TRBJ2-1; absent DNA, TCRdb's TRBD2 call cannot be checked. From germline, CDR1 is SGHTA and CDR2 FQGNSA. The CDR3 covers 13 residues. No coding sequence is recorded. CDR3 residues: CASSPRGGNEQFF.

This rearrangement joins TRBV28 to TRBJ1-5; TCRdb proposes TRBD1, but this gene call is untestable without DNA. CDR1 and CDR2 from the germline V gene are MDHEN and SYDVKM. The CDR3 consists of 14 residues. No DNA is given. The CDR3 region is CASSPTGKYQPQHF.

The CDR3 sequence is CASSDPYEQYF. This rearrangement joins TRBV6-1 to TRBJ2-7. The CDR3 is 11 amino acids. DNA for this receptor is not on file. Germline V gene data show CDR1 as MNHNS and CDR2 as SASEGT.

The rearrangement joins TRBV20-1 to TRBJ2-1; the TRBD1 assignment by TCRdb is unverifiable without DNA. CDR1 and CDR2 (germline): DFQATT, SNEGSKA (reference sequence). The CDR3 is 11 residues long. Only the protein is available. The CDR3 loop is CSARTYNEQFF.

V is TRBV19 and J is TRBJ2-1; TCRdb's D gene call, TRBD1, goes unchecked for lack of DNA. Germline values: CDR1 LNHDA, CDR2 SQIVND (reference sequence). The CDR3 covers 13 residues. No DNA is listed. The chain's CDR3 is CATSNDRFNEQFF.

This chain joins TRBV2 and TRBJ2-3; TCRdb indicates TRBD2, and absent DNA this call remains unverified. There are 15 residues in the CDR3. A DNA sequence was not provided. Germline V gives CDR1 SNHLY, CDR2 FYNNEI. CDR3 loop: CASSGGSYGTDTQYF. Full variable domain (missing parts from reference TRBV2 and TRBJ2-3): EPEVTQTPSHQVTQMGQEVILRCVPISNHLYFYWYRQILGQKVEFLVSFYNNEISEKSEIFDDQFSVERPDGSNFTLKIRSTKLEDSAMYFCASSGGSYGTDTQYFGPGTRLTVL.

V is TRBV5-6 and J is TRBJ1-2; the D gene TCRdb calls, TRBD1, cannot be checked with no DNA. Germline CDR1 and CDR2: SGHDT and YYEEEE. The CDR3 covers 14 residues. The DNA is unrecorded. CDR3 loop: CASSPGPGGDGYTF.

The rearrangement joins TRBV11-3 to TRBJ2-3; TCRdb proposes TRBD2, but this gene call is untestable without DNA. The CDR3 is 17 amino acids. The entry carries no DNA sequence. Looked up from germline, CDR1 is SGHNT and CDR2 is YENEEA. The chain's CDR3 is CASSLGPGGLSTDTQYF.

The gene calls are TRBV19 and TRBJ1-1; the D call from TCRdb, TRBD1, cannot be confirmed without DNA. Germline CDR1 LNHDA, CDR2 SQIVND (reference sequence). This CDR3 is 16 amino acids long. The DNA is not on file. The CDR3 spells CASSTSGQGRSTEAFF.

This chain links TRBV5-4 with TRBJ2-7; without DNA, the TCRdb call of TRBD1 cannot be checked. CDR1 SGHNT and CDR2 YYREEE come from the germline V gene (reference sequence). The CDR3 spans 13 residues. A DNA sequence was not provided. The CDR3 is CASSGPGGNEQYF.

V is TRBV6-1 and J is TRBJ1-2; TCRdb designates TRBD1, a call that cannot be tested without DNA. CDR1 is MNHNS, CDR2 SASEGT, per germline. The CDR3 length is 12 residues. Only the protein is available. The CDR3 loop is CATLTGVYGYTF.

The chain's CDR3 is CASSLAGTNSPLHF. The V gene is TRBV5-4, the J gene TRBJ1-6; absent DNA, TCRdb's TRBD1 call cannot be checked. This CDR3 region has 14 residues. DNA for this receptor is not on file. Germline values: CDR1 SGHNT, CDR2 YYREEE (reference sequence).

The rearrangement joins TRBV6-1 to TRBJ2-6. Germline-derived CDR1 and CDR2 are MNHNS and SASEGT. There are 15 residues in the CDR3. The DNA is not on file. CDR3 loop: CASSDRRSGANVLTF.

CDR3: CAVLLAGADTQYF. The chain recombines TRBV10-3 with TRBJ2-3; TCRdb names TRBD2, which stays unverified in the absence of DNA. Germline values: CDR1 ENHRY, CDR2 SYGVKD. The CDR3 totals 13 residues. The record lacks a DNA sequence.

This chain links TRBV18 with TRBJ1-3; no DNA is available, so the TRBD1 call from TCRdb remains unchecked. This CDR3 region has 13 residues. No DNA appears here. The germline V gene encodes CDR1 KGHSH and CDR2 LQKENI. The CDR3 reads CASSTGAGNTIYF.

The chain links TRBV11-2 to TRBJ1-3; TCRdb's D gene call, TRBD1, goes unchecked for lack of DNA. From germline, CDR1 is SGHAT and CDR2 FQNNGV. CDR3 length: 14 residues. DNA is not on record. The chain's CDR3 is CASSLGPTGNTIYF.

V is TRBV4-1 and J is TRBJ2-3; TCRdb reports TRBD2, a call that lacks DNA to check it against. Germline CDR1 is MGHRA and CDR2 is YSYEKL. CDR3 size: 17 residues. The entry carries no DNA sequence. The CDR3 here is CASSQEASGKYTDTQYF.

The chain couples TRBV20-1 to TRBJ1-3. Germline V lookup: CDR1 DFQATT, CDR2 SNEGSKA (reference sequence). The CDR3 is made up of 11 amino acids. The DNA is not on file. CDR3 protein: CSAISGNTIYF.

The rearrangement uses TRBV4-2 and TRBJ1-2. CDR1 is LGHNA, CDR2 YNFKEQ, per germline. CDR3 length equals 16 residues. There is no recorded DNA. The CDR3 sequence is CASSQAGAAAVYGYTF.

This chain uses TRBV19 with TRBJ2-2. CDR3 length equals 14 residues. DNA was not recorded. Germline V gene lookup returns CDR1 LNHDA and CDR2 SQIVND (reference sequence). The CDR3 loop reads CASSMGKGDGELFF.

The chain couples TRBV27 to TRBJ1-2; TCRdb reports TRBD1, a call that lacks DNA to check it against. The CDR3 extends over 13 amino acids. The coding DNA is unavailable. The germline V gene has CDR1 MNHEY and CDR2 SMNVEV (reference sequence). CDR3 amino acids: CASSATGNYGYTF.

The rearrangement links TRBV4-1 to TRBJ2-7; TCRdb designates TRBD1, a call that cannot be tested without DNA. The CDR3 contains 16 residues. The DNA is not on file. Germline V CDR1 and CDR2: MGHRA, YSYEKL. CDR3 loop: CASSQDPTDYLYEQYF.

The V gene is TRBV20-1, the J gene TRBJ1-2. CDR3 length: 11 amino acids. The DNA is unrecorded. Germline values: CDR1 DFQATT, CDR2 SNEGSKA (reference sequence). CDR3 sequence: CSARDGYGYTF.

V gene TRBV11-2 combines with J gene TRBJ2-7; TCRdb gives TRBD1 as the D gene, but with no DNA this cannot be confirmed. CDR1 SGHAT and CDR2 FQNNGV come from the germline V gene. The CDR3 covers 14 residues. Nucleotide data are not available. The CDR3 protein is CASSLVRAPHEQYF.

The CDR3 loop reads CAISVRQDTDTQYF. This chain joins TRBV10-3 and TRBJ2-3; TCRdb proposes TRBD1, but this gene call is untestable without DNA. This CDR3 is 14 amino acids long. No DNA sequence was recorded. Germline V CDR1 and CDR2: ENHRY, SYGVKD.